The T cell receptor beta chain described here comes from a study of blood T cell repertoires in COVID-19. Study context: From the United States, Italy and Spain came samples of acute and convalescent COVID-19. Sources were T cells, B-cell-depleted T cells, or PBMCs; the material itself was cDNA or gDNA.

A Seattle source enrolled patients during active infection and followed them longitudinally. In the source study's methods: Amplified reference gene primers provided the basis for estimating nucleated cell counts. Only in-frame clones appear in the TCRdb table, and some are missing; sequencing was by immunoSEQ multiplex PCR. V and J calls plus clone size are reproduced from that table; the DNA served to infer D and trimming. The sample consists of 450,000 or so clones, over 85% of them appearing once. CDR1 is MGHRA and CDR2 is YSYEKL in the germline V gene. The CDR3 is made up of 18 amino acids. The trim removed 1 base at V and 4 bases at J, leaving 11 bases unmatched.

The sequence was collected from a man between 18 and 29 years old with COVID-19, enrolled during active disease. This rearrangement joins TRBV4-1 to TRBJ2-2; 8 nucleotides agree with TRBD2. The specimen was peripheral blood. Here the CDR3 DNA reads TGCGCCAGCAGCCAAGTTGGCCATACGGGAGGGTCCACCGGGGAGCTGTTTTTT. It yields the protein CASSQVGHTGGSTGELFF.